These 31 T cell receptor beta chains came from one sample sequenced in a study of cytomegalovirus exposure and HLA in healthy donors (dated by TCRdb to 2017 to 2019). The protocol used for the library was the immunoSEQ multiplex PCR assay. For the multiplex PCR, a mixture combining 60 forward primers for TCR Vbeta segments and 13 reverse primers for TCR Jbeta segments was used. Not all clones reach the TCRdb copy of this immuneACCESS table, which keeps in-frame sequences only. Checked studies attribute under half of the gap to unresolved V genes and leave the rest unexplained. This sample is represented by about 31,000 clones; about 60% of them were singletons. The ten largest clones take up about a fifth of the sample. The sample consisted of PBMCs. The receptors were sampled from a man in his fifties or sixties in good health and CMV-seropositive.

There are a few counts of this clone. The genes are TRBV5-5 and TRBJ2-3, with D possibly TRBD2 on 5 matching bases. The germline CDR1 and CDR2 sequences are SGHKS and YYEKEE (reference sequence). V was cut by 4 bases and J by 4 bases, with 10 bases left in between. The CDR3 extends over 13 amino acids. The CDR3 nucleotides read TGTGCCAGCAGCCTCAGAGGGCCAGATACGCAGTATTTT. Residues: CASSLRGPDTQYF.

The chain uses TRBV29-1 and TRBJ2-1, with 8 bases matching TRBD1. This CDR3 has 12 residues. The junction had 2 bases not matched to a gene; V was cut back by 2 bases and J by 8 bases. Per the germline V gene, CDR1 is SQVTM and CDR2 is ANQGSEA. CDR3 region: CSVEQGADEQFF. CDR3 bases: TGCAGCGTTGAACAGGGGGCGGATGAGCAGTTCTTC.

The J gene is TRBJ2-7, the V gene TRBV4-2; 7 nucleotides match TRBD2. The CDR3 is made up of 15 amino acids. V gave up 0 bases and J gave up 2 bases; unmatched junction bases: 4. Germline-derived CDR1 and CDR2 are LGHNA and YNFKEQ. CDR3 DNA: TGTGCCAGCAGCCAAGATGAGCGGGGCACCTACGAGCAGTACTTC. Translating it yields CASSQDERGTYEQYF.

This chain uses TRBV9 with TRBJ1-2, with unresolved D. V was clipped by 0 bases and J by 6 bases, with 6 bases between them. CDR1 and CDR2 (germline): SGDLS, YYNGEE. This CDR3 is 12 amino acids long. The CDR3 nucleotides read TGTGCCAGCAGCGTAGTGCGGGATGGCTACACCTTC. This sequence encodes CASSVVRDGYTF.

This chain joins TRBV7-8 and TRBJ2-7; 7 bases align to TRBD1. Germline lookup yields CDR1 SGHVS and CDR2 FQNEAQ. The V gene end was trimmed by 5 bases and the J gene end by 7 bases; junction bases not matched to a gene: 5. The CDR3 contains 12 residues. Written as DNA, the CDR3 is TGTGCCAGCAGCCCTAGACAGGGTGAGCAGTACTTC. As protein: CASSPRQGEQYF. The full variable domain, with the rest looked up from reference TRBV7-8 and TRBJ2-7, is GAGVSQSPRYKVAKRGQDVALRCDPISGHVSLFWYQQALGQGPEFLTYFQNEAQLDKSGLPSDRFFAERPEGSVSTLKIQRTQQEDSAVYLCASSPRQGEQYFGPGTRLTVT.

This clone was observed once. V usage is TRBV4-1 and J usage is TRBJ2-2, with a possible D match to TRBD1 (6 bases). The germline V gene has CDR1 MGHRA and CDR2 YSYEKL. Trimming took off 5 bases at V and 7 bases at J, with 17 bases between the two ends. This CDR3 has 15 residues. The CDR3 is CASSAPTGVYGELFF. The CDR3 DNA follows: TGCGCCAGCAGCGCCCCGACAGGAGTATACGGGGAGCTGTTTTTT.

V is TRBV4-3 and J is TRBJ2-3, with TRBD2 identical over 8 bases. The CDR3 totals 16 residues. After removal of 7 bases from V and 2 bases from J, the junction contained 11 bases not matched to a gene. Per the germline V gene, CDR1 is LGHNA and CDR2 is YSLEER. The CDR3 protein is CASTPSGGELTDTQYF. Written as DNA, the CDR3 is TGCGCCAGCACCCCCTCGGGGGGGGAACTCACAGATACGCAGTATTTT.

The chain has TRBV14 and TRBJ2-4; 13 nucleotides agree with TRBD2. The CDR3 totals 17 residues. The V gene end was trimmed by 5 bases and the J gene end by 6 bases; junction bases not matched to a gene: 10. In germline, CDR1 is SGHDN, CDR2 FVKESK. CDR3 nucleotides: TGTGCCAGCAGCAAAGGACTAGCGGGAGCCAGATTAAACATTCAGTACTTC. Protein product: CASSKGLAGARLNIQYF.

This sequence joins TRBV29-1 and TRBJ1-1; no firm D call. Germline V gene lookup returns CDR1 SQVTM and CDR2 ANQGSEA. The CDR3 has 12 amino acids. V was shortened by 4 bases and J by 3 bases, with 9 bases between the two germline ends. DNA of the CDR3: TGCAGCGTTGTTGAGCCGGACACTGAAGCTTTCTTT. Translated, it gives CSVVEPDTEAFF.

This sequence joins TRBV5-1 and TRBJ1-4, with a weak D call TRBD1 (6 bases). The CDR3 spans 14 residues. V lost 2 bases to trimming and J lost 4 bases, with 9 bases between them. Germline V gene lookup returns CDR1 SGHRS and CDR2 YFSETQ. Here the CDR3 reads CASSLGQNNEKLFF. The CDR3 nucleotides are TGCGCCAGCAGCTTAGGACAGAATAATGAAAAACTGTTTTTT.

V and J are TRBV30 and TRBJ1-2; D is undetermined. Germline V lookup: CDR1 GTSNPN, CDR2 SVGIG (reference sequence). The CDR3 loop spans 13 amino acids. Between the trimmed V and J ends, which lost 3 bases and 2 bases, there was a span of 10 bases. Here the CDR3 reads CAWRTDENYGYTF. Here the CDR3 DNA reads TGTGCCTGGAGAACAGACGAGAACTATGGCTACACCTTC.

This sequence joins TRBV30 and TRBJ1-5, with TRBD1 matching 10 bases. This CDR3 comprises 15 residues. Germline loops: CDR1 GTSNPN, CDR2 SVGIG (reference sequence). J gave up 5 bases and V 1 base, and 5 bases lay outside the gene matches. CDR3 residues: CAWSGGQGRHQPQHF. The CDR3 nucleotides are TGTGCCTGGAGTGGGGGACAGGGGAGGCATCAGCCCCAGCATTTT. The full variable domain, rest sourced from reference TRBV30 and TRBJ1-5, is SQTIHQWPATLVQPVGSPLSLECTVEGTSNPNLYWYRQAAGRGLQLLFYSVGIGQISSEVPQNLSASRPQDRQFILSSKKLLLSDSGFYLCAWSGGQGRHQPQHFGDGTRLSIL.

This chain connects TRBV30 to TRBJ1-2; 11 bases match TRBD1. Germline V CDR1 and CDR2: GTSNPN, SVGIG (reference sequence). CDR3 length: 14 amino acids. J lost 2 bases, V lost 4 bases, and 3 bases had no gene match. The CDR3 DNA sequence: TGTGCCTGGAACCGGGACAGGGGGAACTATGGCTACACCTTC. Translation: CAWNRDRGNYGYTF. The whole variable domain, filled in from reference TRBV30 and TRBJ1-2, reads SQTIHQWPATLVQPVGSPLSLECTVEGTSNPNLYWYRQAAGRGLQLLFYSVGIGQISSEVPQNLSASRPQDRQFILSSKKLLLSDSGFYLCAWNRDRGNYGYTFGSGTRLTVV.

The J gene is TRBJ2-5, the V gene TRBV6-5; weak D call: TRBD2 (6 bases). The ends were cut back, 2 bases at V and 4 bases at J, with 14 bases in the middle. The CDR3 is made up of 15 amino acids. Germline CDR1 is MNHEY and CDR2 is SVGAGI. CDR3 in DNA: TGTGCCAGCAGTTACATGGCGGGGCGGGCAGAGACCCAGTACTTC. It yields the protein CASSYMAGRAETQYF.

The table lists this clone with a few counts. The V gene is TRBV5-1, the J gene TRBJ1-2, with 8 bases identical to TRBD1. The CDR3 sequence is 14 residues long. With V trimmed by 0 bases and J by 6 bases, 4 bases remained unmatched. CDR1 SGHRS and CDR2 YFSETQ come from the germline V gene. Here the CDR3 DNA reads TGCGCCAGCAGCTTGGCGGACAGGGCGAATGGCTACACCTTC. As protein: CASSLADRANGYTF.

The CDR3 spells CASSEPTGLPGGYTF. Written as DNA, the CDR3 is TGTGCCAGCAGTGAACCCACAGGCTTGCCGGGCGGCTACACCTTC. The chain has TRBV6-1 and TRBJ1-2; a weak D match, TRBD1 (5 bases). CDR3 length: 15 amino acids. The germline V gene has CDR1 MNHNS and CDR2 SASEGT. The germline V and J ends were trimmed by 2 bases and 8 bases, with 18 bases remaining between them.

V and J are TRBV11-2 and TRBJ1-5, with 7 bases lining up with TRBD1. V shed 5 bases and J 4 bases; nucleotides not matched to a gene: 8. Germline lookup yields CDR1 SGHAT and CDR2 FQNNGV. The CDR3 contains 15 residues. The CDR3 loop is CASSPQTGLNQPQHF. CDR3 coding DNA: TGTGCCAGCAGCCCCCAGACAGGGCTAAATCAGCCCCAGCATTTT.

The rearrangement links TRBV30 to TRBJ2-7; no reliable D call. Trimming shortened V by 0 bases and J by 9 bases, and 15 bases separated the two germline ends. CDR3 length equals 13 residues. Germline CDR1 GTSNPN, CDR2 SVGIG (reference sequence). CDR3 protein: CAWSVRRQVRQYF. The CDR3 nucleotides read TGTGCCTGGAGTGTCAGACGGCAGGTGCGGCAGTACTTC.

This chain connects TRBV10-3 to TRBJ1-1, with D maybe TRBD1 (5 bases). The germline CDR1 and CDR2 sequences are ENHRY and SYGVKD. The CDR3 loop spans 13 amino acids. V lost 2 bases, J lost 7 bases, and 11 bases lay in between. The CDR3 DNA reads as TGTGCCATCAGTGAGGCAGGGAGGGGTGAAGCTTTCTTT. Amino acids: CAISEAGRGEAFF.

V is TRBV10-3 and J is TRBJ1-1; TRBD1 matches 7 bases. The CDR3 has 13 amino acids. Germline assignment: CDR1 ENHRY and CDR2 SYGVKD. V dropped 10 bases and J dropped 0; count of bases not matched to a gene: 5. In DNA form, the CDR3 reads TGTGCCACCGGACAGGTTTTGAACACTGAAGCTTTCTTT. This encodes CATGQVLNTEAFF.

V is TRBV6-5 and J is TRBJ2-6; D gene uncertain. With 4 bases removed from V and 2 bases from J, the gap between germline ends came to 6 bases. Per the germline V gene, CDR1 is MNHEY and CDR2 is SVGAGI. The CDR3 is made up of 14 amino acids. CDR3 region: CASSLDTGANVLTF. In nucleotides, the CDR3 is TGTGCCAGCAGTTTAGACACTGGGGCCAACGTCCTGACTTTC.

This clone was counted only a few times. V usage is TRBV6-5 and J usage is TRBJ2-7; 9 positions agree with TRBD1. J lost 4 bases, V lost 3 bases, and 7 bases had no gene match. The CDR3 covers 15 residues. In germline, CDR1 is MNHEY, CDR2 SVGAGI. CDR3 sequence (DNA): TGTGCCAGCAGTTATACAGGGGGCGCAAAGTACGAGCAGTACTTC. Residues: CASSYTGGAKYEQYF.

This clone was observed a handful of times. The rearrangement joins TRBV2 to TRBJ1-1; 9 positions agree with TRBD1. This CDR3 spans 14 amino acids. The germline V gene has CDR1 SNHLY and CDR2 FYNNEI. The V gene end was trimmed by 6 bases and the J gene end by 5 bases; junction bases not matched to a gene: 7. DNA for the CDR3: TGTGCCAGCAGCGCTACAGGGGGCGAAACTGAAGCTTTCTTT. As protein: CASSATGGETEAFF. The full variable domain, its missing parts supplied by reference TRBV2 and TRBJ1-1, is EPEVTQTPSHQVTQMGQEVILRCVPISNHLYFYWYRQILGQKVEFLVSFYNNEISEKSEIFDDQFSVERPDGSNFTLKIRSTKLEDSAMYFCASSATGGETEAFFGQGTRLTVV.

This clone was detected only a few times. V is TRBV6-6 and J is TRBJ2-1, with D maybe TRBD2 (5 bases). The germline V gene encodes CDR1 MNHNY and CDR2 SVGAGI (reference sequence). The CDR3 has 13 residues. Trimming cost V 6 bases and J 2 bases, with 8 bases left between them. CDR3: CASSPGTYNEQFF. CDR3 nucleotides: TGTGCCAGCAGCCCCGGGACCTACAATGAGCAGTTCTTC.

This clone has only a few counts. The chain carries TRBV2 and TRBJ1-2; TRBD1 is a possible D gene (6 bases). The CDR3 covers 14 residues. V was trimmed by 4 bases and J by 5 bases, leaving 14 bases between them. Germline V gene sequence: CDR1 SNHLY, CDR2 FYNNEI. This CDR3 reads CASSGVGGTYGYTF. The CDR3 bases are TGTGCCAGCAGTGGGGTTGGGGGCACATATGGCTACACCTTC.

The genes are TRBV28 and TRBJ1-5; weak D call: TRBD1 (6 bases). In germline, CDR1 is MDHEN, CDR2 SYDVKM. Trimming removed 7 bases at V and 11 bases at J, with 24 bases between. The CDR3 is made up of 15 amino acids. CDR3 in amino acids: CASKRGDNSVPAQHF. Written as DNA, the CDR3 is TGTGCCAGCAAAAGAGGGGACAACAGTGTCCCAGCCCAGCATTTT.

In its sample, this clone was seen a few times. This chain links TRBV29-1 with TRBJ1-1, with TRBD1 as a possible D gene (5 bases). V was shortened by 4 bases and J by 3 bases, with 6 bases between the two germline ends. This CDR3 spans 11 amino acids. Germline CDR1 SQVTM, CDR2 ANQGSEA. For the CDR3, the DNA is TGCAGCGTTGCAGGGTACACTGAAGCTTTCTTT. It encodes CSVAGYTEAFF. The whole variable domain, filled in from reference TRBV29-1 and TRBJ1-1, reads SAVISQKPSRDICQRGTSLTIQCQVDSQVTMMFWYRQQPGQSLTLIATANQGSEATYESGFVIDKFPISRPNLTFSTLTVSNMSPEDSSIYLCSVAGYTEAFFGQGTRLTVV.

This clone was recorded a few times. In DNA form, the CDR3 reads TGTGCCAGCAGCCAACAGGAGGGGCGTAATTCACCCCTCCACTTT. Translation: CASSQQEGRNSPLHF. The chain links TRBV7-6 to TRBJ1-6; D is possibly TRBD1 (5 bases). Germline values: CDR1 SGHVS, CDR2 FNYEAQ. Trimming took 5 bases from V and 6 from J, leaving 14 bases between them. The CDR3 is made up of 15 amino acids.

V gene TRBV28 combines with J gene TRBJ2-2; TRBD2 agrees at 9 bases. V lost 6 bases and J lost 7; bases outside the gene matches: 6. Germline-derived CDR1 and CDR2 are MDHEN and SYDVKM. This CDR3 is 14 amino acids long. This CDR3 is CASSRTSASGELFF. The CDR3 DNA sequence: TGTGCCAGCAGCCGGACTAGCGCAAGCGGGGAGCTGTTTTTT.

The rearrangement uses TRBV2 and TRBJ2-5, with TRBD2 matching over 11 bases. From germline, CDR1 is SNHLY and CDR2 FYNNEI. Trimming took 6 bases from V and 2 from J; bases not matched to a gene: 11. The CDR3 covers 17 residues. The CDR3 bases are TGTGCCAGCAGCGAGACTAGCGGGGCTGCGCCACAAGAGACCCAGTACTTC. Translated, it gives CASSETSGAAPQETQYF.

CDR3 amino acids: CASSYTWDRAFNEQFF. CDR3 DNA sequence: TGTGCCAGCAGTTATACCTGGGACAGGGCGTTTAATGAGCAGTTCTTC. The V and J genes are TRBV6-5 and TRBJ2-1; 9 bases align to TRBD1. The CDR3 is 16 residues long. The V gene end was trimmed by 3 bases and the J gene end by 7 bases; junction bases not matched to a gene: 10. Germline lookup yields CDR1 MNHEY and CDR2 SVGAGI.